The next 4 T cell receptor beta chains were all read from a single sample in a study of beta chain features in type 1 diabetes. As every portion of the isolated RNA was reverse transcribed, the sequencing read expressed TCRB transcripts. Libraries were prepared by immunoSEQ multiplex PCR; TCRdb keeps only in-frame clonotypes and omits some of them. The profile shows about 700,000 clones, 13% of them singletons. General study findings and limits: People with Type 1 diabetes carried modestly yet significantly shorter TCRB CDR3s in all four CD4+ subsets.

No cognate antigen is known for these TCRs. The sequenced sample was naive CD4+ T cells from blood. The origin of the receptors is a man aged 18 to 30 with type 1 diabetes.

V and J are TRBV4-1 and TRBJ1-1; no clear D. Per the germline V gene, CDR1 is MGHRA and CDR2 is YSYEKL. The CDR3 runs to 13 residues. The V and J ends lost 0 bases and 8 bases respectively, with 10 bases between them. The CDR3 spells CASSQEPGLEAFF. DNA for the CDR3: TGCGCCAGCAGCCAAGAGCCGGGCCTGGAAGCTTTCTTT.

The CDR3 DNA reads as TGTGCCAGCAGCTTGAGACAGGACCTCCACGAGCAGTACTTC. This translates into CASSLRQDLHEQYF. The rearrangement uses TRBV13 and TRBJ2-7; D perhaps matches TRBD1 (6 bases). The V end was cut by 3 bases, the J end by 5 bases, with 14 bases between. Germline-derived CDR1 and CDR2 are PRHDT and FYEKMQ (reference sequence). This CDR3 has 14 residues.

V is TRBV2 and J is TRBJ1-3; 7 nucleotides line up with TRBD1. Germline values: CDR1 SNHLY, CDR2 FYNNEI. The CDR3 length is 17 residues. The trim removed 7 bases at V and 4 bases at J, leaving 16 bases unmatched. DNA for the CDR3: TGTGCCAGCAACCTGGACAGGCAATCTAGTTTCGGAAACACCATATATTTT. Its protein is CASNLDRQSSFGNTIYF.

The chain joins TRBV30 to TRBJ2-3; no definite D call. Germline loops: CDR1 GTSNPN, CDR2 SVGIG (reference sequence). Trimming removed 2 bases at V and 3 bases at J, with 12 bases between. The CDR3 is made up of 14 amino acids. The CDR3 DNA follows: TGTGCCTGGAGTTTGGTAGCTGGTACAGATACGCAGTATTTT. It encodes CAWSLVAGTDTQYF. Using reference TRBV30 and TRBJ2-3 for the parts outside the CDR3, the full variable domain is SQTIHQWPATLVQPVGSPLSLECTVEGTSNPNLYWYRQAAGRGLQLLFYSVGIGQISSEVPQNLSASRPQDRQFILSSKKLLLSDSGFYLCAWSLVAGTDTQYFGPGTRLTVL.